This T cell receptor (beta chain) was recovered during a study of cytomegalovirus exposure and HLA in healthy donors. Study-level findings and limits: A later analysis found most CMV-associated TCR beta chains apparently HLA-restricted. Reports indicated that the classifier achieved high specificity and sensitivity in diagnosing cytomegalovirus status.

Turning to this clone: Antigen: not known.

The PCR was carried out with 60 Vbeta primers and 13 Jbeta primers. The repertoire was sequenced with immunoSEQ multiplex PCR; TCRdb's copy has only in-frame clones and lacks some. This repertoire shows 150,000 to 180,000 clones, 65% to 85% found once; its top ten account for over 5%. What was sequenced was PBMCs. This TCR came from a woman aged 40 to 50 in good health and CMV-seropositive.

Here the CDR3 DNA reads TGTGCCAGCAGCTCTAAGGCGGATCAGCCCCAGCATTTT. Translated, it gives CASSSKADQPQHF. This chain connects TRBV7-2 to TRBJ1-5, with D hard to call. Trimming took off 4 bases at V and 5 bases at J, with 9 bases between the two ends. Germline CDR1 reads SGHTA; CDR2 reads FQGNSA. The CDR3 has 13 amino acids.